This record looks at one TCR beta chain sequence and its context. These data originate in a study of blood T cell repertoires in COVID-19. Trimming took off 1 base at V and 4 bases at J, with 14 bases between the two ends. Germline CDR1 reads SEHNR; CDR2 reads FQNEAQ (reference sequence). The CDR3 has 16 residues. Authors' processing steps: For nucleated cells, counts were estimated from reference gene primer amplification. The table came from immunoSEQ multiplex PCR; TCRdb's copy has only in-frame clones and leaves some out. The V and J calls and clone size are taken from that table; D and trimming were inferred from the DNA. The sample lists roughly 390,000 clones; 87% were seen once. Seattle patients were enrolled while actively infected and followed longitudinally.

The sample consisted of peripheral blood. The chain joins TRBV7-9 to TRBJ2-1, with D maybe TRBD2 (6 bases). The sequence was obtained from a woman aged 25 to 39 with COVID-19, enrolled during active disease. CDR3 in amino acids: CASSLGRDVGYNEQFF. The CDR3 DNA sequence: TGTGCCAGCAGCTTAGGGCGGGACGTAGGGTACAATGAGCAGTTCTTC.